These 27 T cell receptor beta chains originate from one sample sequenced in a study of response to subunit inactivated influenza vaccine. MiXCR, run by TCRdb on the RT-PCR reads, gives a single entry per CDR3 protein. The data contain around 250,000 distinct CDR3 sequences, 12% of them singletons. The sequencing here drew on non-naive T cells sorted from PBMCs, taken less than 15 days before vaccination. Receptors were obtained from a man aged 45 to 65 who received an inactivated influenza vaccine.

This clonotype was detected many times. This rearrangement joins TRBV5-4 to TRBJ2-1, with a tentative D call TRBD1 (5 bases). This CDR3 comprises 15 residues. V was clipped by 1 base and J by 6 bases, with 14 bases between them. CDR1 SGHNT and CDR2 YYREEE come from the germline V gene (reference sequence). CDR3 in amino acids: CASSLRRRGANEQFF. The CDR3 nucleotides are TGTGCCAGCAGCTTGAGGCGGCGTGGGGCCAATGAGCAGTTCTTC.

The chain uses TRBV14 and TRBJ2-7; unclear D gene. V shed 3 bases and J shed 1 base, with 7 bases lying between them. This CDR3 comprises 13 residues. Germline-derived CDR1 and CDR2 are SGHDN and FVKESK. Here the CDR3 reads CASSHVSSYEQYF. Here the CDR3 DNA reads TGTGCCAGCAGCCACGTCTCTTCCTACGAGCAGTACTTC.

This chain uses TRBV6-2 or TRBV6-3 with TRBJ1-2; possibly TRBD1 for D (6 bases). The length of the CDR3 is 13 residues. Germline CDR1 MNHEY, CDR2 SVGEGT. Trimming cost V 2 bases and J 3 bases, with 7 bases left between them. The CDR3 region has the DNA TGTGCCAGCAGTTACGGACAGTACTATGGCTACACCTTC. Residues: CASSYGQYYGYTF.

About this clonotype itself: A single base separates this from a much larger clone, so it may be a read error. This chain links TRBV2 with TRBJ2-3, with 10 bases matching TRBD2. CDR1 and CDR2 (germline): SNHLY, FYNNEI. The CDR3 extends over 18 amino acids. This chain's CDR3 is CACSLASASGGSTDTQYF. The CDR3 DNA sequence: TGTGCCTGCAGTTTAGCCTCGGCTAGCGGGGGCAGCACAGATACGCAGTATTTT.

This clonotype was seen a handful of times. This chain joins TRBV3-1 and TRBJ2-5; 9 bases are a match to TRBD1. CDR1 and CDR2 from the germline V gene are LGHDT and YNNKEL (reference sequence). Unmatched junction bases numbered 7, after V lost 3 bases and J lost 5 bases. This CDR3 comprises 15 residues. For the CDR3, the DNA is TGTGCCAGCAGCCACGGGACAGGGAGTGGGGAGACCCAGTACTTC. Its translation is CASSHGTGSGETQYF.

This chain uses TRBV20-1 with TRBJ2-3; TRBD2 matches at 9 bases. The V gene's germline CDR1 is DFQATT and CDR2 SNEGSKA (reference sequence). There are 15 residues in the CDR3. V lost 0 bases to trimming and J lost 5 bases; unmatched junction nucleotides: 6. CDR3 amino acids: CSARDQRGAGDTQYF. The CDR3 DNA is TGCAGTGCTAGAGATCAGCGGGGGGCGGGAGATACGCAGTATTTT.

This clonotype was seen repeatedly, ten times or more. The chain recombines TRBV7-2 with TRBJ2-7; D is undetermined. This CDR3 is built from 13 residues. V gave up 3 bases and J gave up 7 bases, with 13 bases separating them. Germline CDR1 and CDR2: SGHTA and FQGNSA. In nucleotides, the CDR3 is TGTGCCAGCAGCTTCTCGGGCCCGCGGGAGCAGTACTTC. Translating it yields CASSFSGPREQYF.

This clonotype was seen only a few times. This chain connects TRBV14 to TRBJ2-5; 7 bases map to TRBD1. The germline V gene has CDR1 SGHDN and CDR2 FVKESK. The ends lost 2 bases at V and 4 bases at J; junction bases unmatched: 4. This CDR3 comprises 14 residues. The CDR3 reads CASSQNRGGETQYF. DNA of the CDR3: TGTGCCAGCAGCCAAAACAGGGGTGGAGAGACCCAGTACTTC.

This clonotype was found many times. The chain carries TRBV3-1 and TRBJ2-3; TRBD2 agrees at 9 bases. Per the germline V gene, CDR1 is LGHDT and CDR2 is YNNKEL (reference sequence). The CDR3 length is 17 residues. V lost 1 base, J lost 5 bases, and 10 bases stayed unmatched. The CDR3 DNA reads as TGTGCCAGCAGCCAAGGTACGAGCGGGGGGTCCGGAGATACGCAGTATTTT. The encoded protein is CASSQGTSGGSGDTQYF.

This clonotype was recorded many times. The V and J genes are TRBV20-1 and TRBJ1-2, with a weak D call TRBD1 (5 bases). Trimming shortened V by 5 bases and J by 0 bases, and 13 bases separated the two germline ends. Germline values: CDR1 DFQATT, CDR2 SNEGSKA (reference sequence). The CDR3 has 14 amino acids. In DNA form, the CDR3 reads TGCAGTGCTCAGCTCATGACAGCTAACTATGGCTACACCTTC. Its translation is CSAQLMTANYGYTF.

Ten or more counts support this clonotype. The chain couples TRBV6-5 to TRBJ2-2, with D possibly being TRBD2 (5 bases). With 4 bases removed from V and 3 bases from J, the gap between germline ends came to 12 bases. Germline V gene data show CDR1 as MNHEY and CDR2 as SVGAGI. This CDR3 has 15 residues. CDR3 coding DNA: TGTGCCAGCAGTTGGAGGAAAACTTACACCGGGGAGCTGTTTTTT. Translated: CASSWRKTYTGELFF.

The rearrangement uses TRBV5-8 and TRBJ1-6; D is unresolved. The CDR3 totals 17 residues. The V end was cut by 0 bases, the J end by 0 bases, with 10 bases between. In germline, CDR1 is SGHTS, CDR2 YDEGEE. DNA for the CDR3: TGTGCCAGCAGCTTGGGCAGACTAAGCTCCTATAATTCACCCCTCCACTTT. Protein sequence: CASSLGRLSSYNSPLHF.

This clonotype was seen more than once but under ten times. The chain couples TRBV5-1 to TRBJ1-2; D uncertain. There are 17 residues in the CDR3. V shed 5 bases and J shed 4 bases, with 24 bases lying between them. CDR1 SGHRS and CDR2 YFSETQ come from the germline V gene. CDR3 in amino acids: CASRDYKQRSVGYGYTF. CDR3 sequence (DNA): TGCGCCAGCAGGGATTATAAGCAGAGGTCGGTAGGCTATGGCTACACCTTC.

This chain joins TRBV12-3 or TRBV12-4 and TRBJ2-5; perhaps D is TRBD1 or TRBD2 (6 bases each). The CDR3 contains 14 residues. Trimming removed 6 bases at V and 4 bases at J, with 15 bases between. CDR3 region: CASSRKGGLETQYF. The CDR3 nucleotides are TGTGCCAGCAGCCGAAAGGGGGGATTAGAGACCCAGTACTTC.

This rearrangement joins TRBV7-9 to TRBJ2-7; D is unclear. This CDR3 is 12 amino acids long. Trimming left V 7 bases short and J 1 base short, with 8 bases between. Germline V gene lookup returns CDR1 SEHNR and CDR2 FQNEAQ (reference sequence). Written as DNA, the CDR3 is TGTGCCAGCAACGGCATATCCTACGAGCAGTACTTC. Translation: CASNGISYEQYF.

The chain recombines TRBV12-3 or TRBV12-4 with TRBJ2-1, with D perhaps TRBD2 (5 bases). V gave up 1 base and J gave up 5 bases, with 12 bases separating them. This CDR3 is built from 15 residues. This CDR3 reads CASSLGRQTNNEQFF. DNA for the CDR3: TGTGCCAGCAGTTTAGGGAGGCAGACTAACAATGAGCAGTTCTTC.

This rearrangement joins TRBV2 to TRBJ1-1; D possibly corresponds to TRBD1 (6 bases). Germline CDR1 is SNHLY and CDR2 is FYNNEI. Trimming took off 11 bases at V and 3 bases at J, with 16 bases between the two ends. The CDR3 extends over 13 amino acids. CDR3 sequence: CAPRGRVYTEAFF. The CDR3 DNA is TGTGCCCCCAGGGGAAGGGTGTACACTGAAGCTTTCTTT.

V and J are TRBV20-1 and TRBJ2-2; 14 bases are shared with TRBD2. J gave up 3 bases and V 0 bases, and 3 bases lay outside the gene matches. The germline CDR1 and CDR2 sequences are DFQATT and SNEGSKA (reference sequence). There are 17 residues in the CDR3. CDR3: CSAREGGLAGDTGELFF. The CDR3 coding sequence is TGCAGTGCTAGAGAGGGGGGACTAGCGGGAGACACCGGGGAGCTGTTTTTT.

This chain joins TRBV3-1 and TRBJ1-3; unclear D gene. CDR1 and CDR2 (germline): LGHDT, YNNKEL (reference sequence). The ends were cut back, 2 bases at V and 1 base at J, with 15 bases in the middle. The CDR3 runs 17 residues. The CDR3 spells CASSQSGRRRSGNTIYF. DNA for the CDR3: TGTGCCAGCAGCCAATCTGGGCGAAGAAGATCTGGAAACACCATATATTTT.

This clonotype has more than one count but fewer than ten. The chain uses TRBV2 and TRBJ2-1, with TRBD2 matching 13 bases. The CDR3 spans 15 residues. After removal of 7 bases from V and 8 bases from J, the junction contained 8 bases not matched to a gene. The germline gives CDR1 SNHLY, CDR2 FYNNEI. CDR3 sequence: CASTPGTSGVHEQFF. As DNA, the CDR3 is TGTGCCAGCACCCCCGGGACTAGCGGGGTCCATGAGCAGTTCTTC.

CDR3 DNA sequence: TGTGCCAGCAGCCAACCGGGACGGGAATCCTACGAGCAGTACTTC. It specifies CASSQPGRESYEQYF. This chain connects TRBV4-2 to TRBJ2-7; D assignment may be TRBD1 or TRBD2 (5 bases each). The CDR3 runs 15 residues. The V gene's germline CDR1 is LGHNA and CDR2 YNFKEQ. The V and J ends lost 2 bases and 1 base respectively, with 12 bases between them.

This clonotype was found a few times. The rearrangement links TRBV27 to TRBJ2-6, with 9 bases identical to TRBD1. The trim removed 4 bases at V and 2 bases at J, leaving 9 bases unmatched. The CDR3 runs to 18 residues. CDR1 is MNHEY, CDR2 SMNVEV, per germline (reference sequence). CDR3 in amino acids: CASSWSGTGFAGANVLTF. CDR3 DNA sequence: TGTGCCAGCAGTTGGTCGGGGACAGGGTTTGCTGGGGCCAACGTCCTGACTTTC.

In DNA, the CDR3 is TGTGCCAGCGGGCTGGCAGAGACCCAGTACTTC. Translated: CASGLAETQYF. This chain uses TRBV6-5 with TRBJ2-5; D is ambiguous. CDR1 is MNHEY, CDR2 SVGAGI, per germline. V was cut by 8 bases and J by 4 bases, with 8 bases left in between. CDR3 length: 11 residues.

The chain links TRBV7-9 to TRBJ2-7, with 14 bases fitting TRBD2. The V segment lost 3 bases and the J segment 7 bases; nucleotides outside the gene matches: 11. The CDR3 has 17 residues. Per germline, CDR1 SEHNR and CDR2 FQNEAQ (reference sequence). For the CDR3, the DNA is TGTGCCAGCAGCTTCCCCGGGACTAGCGGGGGCGCTCGGGAGCAGTACTTC. Translated, it gives CASSFPGTSGGAREQYF.

This clonotype was found many times. The rearrangement joins TRBV20-1 to TRBJ2-3; no clear D gene. Trimming cost V 3 bases and J 7 bases, with 20 bases left between them. The CDR3 runs to 15 residues. The V gene's germline CDR1 is DFQATT and CDR2 SNEGSKA (reference sequence). The CDR3 sequence: CSARSAHLPTHTQYF. As DNA, the CDR3 is TGCAGTGCTAGGTCCGCCCACTTGCCCACCCATACGCAGTATTTT.

In this sample, this clonotype turned up a few times. This chain uses TRBV9 with TRBJ2-2; a weak D match, TRBD1 (6 bases). The germline V gene has CDR1 SGDLS and CDR2 YYNGEE. The CDR3 covers 17 residues. Trimming removed 2 bases from V and 1 base from J, with 15 bases in between. The CDR3 sequence is CASSVQRTGMNTGELFF. CDR3 DNA: TGTGCCAGCAGCGTGCAACGTACAGGGATGAACACCGGGGAGCTGTTTTTT.

This clonotype was counted at least ten times. The chain recombines TRBV5-4 with TRBJ1-4, with a possible D match to TRBD1 (5 bases). Trimming shortened V by 0 bases and J by 8 bases, and 8 bases separated the two germline ends. CDR1 and CDR2 from the germline V gene are SGHNT and YYREEE (reference sequence). The CDR3 covers 13 residues. This CDR3 is CASSLDEGEKLFF. DNA for the CDR3: TGTGCCAGCAGCTTGGATGAGGGGGAAAAACTGTTTTTT.